This T cell receptor beta chain is drawn from a study of radiation and T cells in renal cell carcinoma. The time point here: blood 4 weeks post-SBRT, at nephrectomy. Treatment specified: 15 Gy SBRT to primary tumor, nephrectomy 4 weeks later. The patient's renal cell carcinoma had clear cell pathology. Profiling relied on immunoSEQ multiplex PCR, and the TCRdb table lists in-frame clones only, not all of them. The sample has 120,000 to 150,000 clones, approximately 86% seen once; the top ten hold over 15%. Sample: blood, taken from a patient whose treatment included radiotherapy and nephrectomy. The receptor was isolated from a woman aged 50 to 65 with renal cell carcinoma.

The CDR3 reads CASSSPRGQSYGYTF. The CDR3 DNA sequence: TGTGCCAGCAGCTCCCCCCGCGGACAGTCCTATGGCTACACCTTC. The chain combines TRBV7-9 with TRBJ1-2; a possible D gene is TRBD1 (6 bases). The V gene lost 4 bases and the J gene lost 4 bases, with 16 bases spanning the gap. Germline V gene sequence: CDR1 SEHNR, CDR2 FQNEAQ (reference sequence). This CDR3 spans 15 amino acids.